Listed below are T cell receptor beta chains from one sample, sequenced in a study of graft-versus-host responses after intestinal transplantation. Assay: immunoSEQ multiplex PCR; the TCRdb copy retains only in-frame clones and omits some. The sample contains approximately 70,000 clones, around 89% of which appear only once. These TCRs are of unknown antigen specificity. The sequences come from unstimulated CD8+ T cells sorted from spleen or lymph node cells, collected before intestinal transplant. Receptor source: a human donor who received an intestinal transplant. CDR3s include the opening cysteine and the closing phenylalanine or tryptophan. Each record gives: D gene, J gene, V gene, CDR3 length, clone size, CDR3 DNA, CDR3 protein. The D gene is left open where the match is weak. Size is omitted from some rows. Given values are once, few, many or a class for expanded clones.

D: -; J: TRBJ2-7; V: TRBV7-3; length: 14; size: -; DNA: TGTGCCAGCAGCCCTCTGGGGGGTGGTGACGAGCAGTACTTC; CDR3: CASSPLGGGDEQYF
D: -; J: TRBJ1-1; V: TRBV13; length: 16; size: -; DNA: TGTGCCAGCAGCTTAGGCCTAGTATCCAGGAACACTGAAGCTTTCTTT; CDR3: CASSLGLVSRNTEAFF
D: -; J: TRBJ1-5; V: TRBV6-5; length: 15; size: -; DNA: TGTGCCAGCAGCGGCCATGAGGGTAGCAATCAGCCCCAGCATTTT; CDR3: CASSGHEGSNQPQHF
D: -; J: TRBJ2-1; V: TRBV6-1; length: 14; size: few; DNA: TGTGCCAGCAGTGGGCTCCTACAGTACAATGAGCAGTTCTTC; CDR3: CASSGLLQYNEQFF
D: -; J: TRBJ2-7; V: TRBV2; length: 15; size: -; DNA: TGTGCCAGCATTGAAGAGGGGGAAAGGCTTCGCGGGCAGTACTTC; CDR3: CASIEEGERLRGQYF
D: -; J: TRBJ1-2; V: TRBV7-9; length: 17; size: -; DNA: TGTGCCAGCAGCTTTCGTAAGAGGCCCGCTGATAACTATGGCTACACCTTC; CDR3: CASSFRKRPADNYGYTF
D: TRBD2; J: TRBJ2-1; V: TRBV6-6; length: 13; size: -; DNA: TGTGCCAGCAGCCCCACTAGCGGGGGATCCAAGTTCTTC; CDR3: CASSPTSGGSKFF
D: -; J: TRBJ2-5; V: TRBV10-2; length: 16; size: -; DNA: TGCGCCAGCAGTGAGTTCGTGGCGAGGAACAGGGAGACCCAGTACTTC; CDR3: CASSEFVARNRETQYF
D: -; J: TRBJ1-6; V: TRBV7-2; length: 15; size: -; DNA: TGTGCCAGCAGCCCTCTCAGGGGCTCAAATTCACCCCTCCACTTT; CDR3: CASSPLRGSNSPLHF
D: TRBD1; J: TRBJ2-5; V: TRBV28; length: 14; size: -; DNA: TGTGCCAGCAGTTTGAGGGACAGGCAAGAGACCCAGTACTTC; CDR3: CASSLRDRQETQYF
D: -; J: TRBJ1-1; V: TRBV5-6; length: 13; size: once; DNA: TGTGCCAGCAGTTCTACCGTGAACACTGAAGCTTTCTTT; CDR3: CASSSTVNTEAFF
D: TRBD1; J: TRBJ1-4; V: TRBV28; length: 18; size: -; DNA: TGTGCCAGCAGCTGGGGACAGGGGGCCATCGCAACTAATGAAAAACTGTTTTTT; CDR3: CASSWGQGAIATNEKLFF
D: TRBD1; J: TRBJ1-6; V: TRBV28; length: 15; size: -; DNA: TGTGCCAGCAGTTCGGACAGGGTTTTGAATTCACCCCTCCACTTT; CDR3: CASSSDRVLNSPLHF
D: -; J: TRBJ1-5; V: TRBV6-1; length: 15; size: -; DNA: TGTGCCAGCAGTGAAATTGGAGGGCGGGTTCAGCCCCAGCATTTT; CDR3: CASSEIGGRVQPQHF
D: TRBD2; J: TRBJ2-2; V: TRBV4-1; length: 16; size: -; DNA: TGCGCCAGCAGCCTCCGGACTAGCGGGAGTGATGGGGAGCTGTTTTTT; CDR3: CASSLRTSGSDGELFF
D: TRBD2; J: TRBJ2-1; V: TRBV19; length: 17; size: -; DNA: TGTGCCAGTAGTACCCCAATAGCGGGGGGCGCCTACAATGAGCAGTTCTTC; CDR3: CASSTPIAGGAYNEQFF
D: -; J: TRBJ1-3; V: TRBV7-8; length: 16; size: -; DNA: TGTGCCAGCAGCTTAGCGGTTTTCAGGGGCGGAAACACCATATATTTT; CDR3: CASSLAVFRGGNTIYF
D: -; J: TRBJ2-3; V: TRBV27; length: 16; size: -; DNA: TGTGCCAGCAGTCAAGACAGCTACCGGACCACAGATACGCAGTATTTT; CDR3: CASSQDSYRTTDTQYF
D: TRBD2; J: TRBJ2-7; V: TRBV4-1; length: 15; size: -; DNA: TGCGCCAGCAGCCAAGTTACGAGCGGGGGCTACGAGCAGTACTTC; CDR3: CASSQVTSGGYEQYF
D: -; J: TRBJ2-3; V: TRBV30; length: 13; size: once; DNA: TGTGCCTGGAAAGTTCTGTTCAGAGATACGCAGTATTTT; CDR3: CAWKVLFRDTQYF
D: -; J: TRBJ2-7; V: TRBV4-1; length: 15; size: -; DNA: TGCGCCAGCAGCCAAGATACCGGAGATTCCTACGAGCAGTACTTC; CDR3: CASSQDTGDSYEQYF
D: -; J: TRBJ2-7; V: TRBV6-1; length: 15; size: -; DNA: TGTGCCAGCAGTGATTCTACGGGAGCCCCCTACGAGCAGTACTTC; CDR3: CASSDSTGAPYEQYF
D: TRBD1; J: TRBJ2-2; V: TRBV6-6; length: 16; size: -; DNA: TGTGCCAGCAGTTCCACCGGGACAGTGAACACCGGGGAGCTGTTTTTT; CDR3: CASSSTGTVNTGELFF
D: -; J: TRBJ2-7; V: TRBV6-6; length: 14; size: few; DNA: TGTGCCAGCAGTTACTCCACGGGAGTGGGCGAGCAGTACTTC; CDR3: CASSYSTGVGEQYF
D: TRBD1; J: TRBJ2-1; V: TRBV27; length: 14; size: -; DNA: TGTGCCAGCAGTGGACAGGGGCACTACAATGAGCAGTTCTTC; CDR3: CASSGQGHYNEQFF
D: TRBD2; J: TRBJ2-7; V: TRBV6-1; length: 14; size: -; DNA: TGTGCCAGCCGGGAGACTAGCGGCACCTACGAGCAGTACTTC; CDR3: CASRETSGTYEQYF
D: -; J: TRBJ2-1; V: TRBV28; length: 14; size: -; DNA: TGTGCCAGCAGGGAGGTGAGGTCCTACAATGAGCAGTTCTTC; CDR3: CASREVRSYNEQFF
D: -; J: TRBJ2-1; V: TRBV5-1; length: 16; size: -; DNA: TGCGCCAGCAGCTTGTGGTTCTCGCGGACAAACAATGAGCAGTTCTTC; CDR3: CASSLWFSRTNNEQFF
D: -; J: TRBJ1-4; V: TRBV18; length: 16; size: -; DNA: TGTGCCAGCTCACCACCGGGGGCCTCGGCTAATGAAAAACTGTTTTTT; CDR3: CASSPPGASANEKLFF
D: TRBD1; J: TRBJ2-7; V: TRBV6-1; length: 16; size: -; DNA: TGTGCCAGCAGTGAAGCGCGGGCAGGGGGCCACTACGAGCAGTACTTC; CDR3: CASSEARAGGHYEQYF
D: -; J: TRBJ2-5; V: TRBV4-1; length: 13; size: -; DNA: TGCGCCAGCAGCCAGTTGCAGGGGGAGACCCAGTACTTC; CDR3: CASSQLQGETQYF